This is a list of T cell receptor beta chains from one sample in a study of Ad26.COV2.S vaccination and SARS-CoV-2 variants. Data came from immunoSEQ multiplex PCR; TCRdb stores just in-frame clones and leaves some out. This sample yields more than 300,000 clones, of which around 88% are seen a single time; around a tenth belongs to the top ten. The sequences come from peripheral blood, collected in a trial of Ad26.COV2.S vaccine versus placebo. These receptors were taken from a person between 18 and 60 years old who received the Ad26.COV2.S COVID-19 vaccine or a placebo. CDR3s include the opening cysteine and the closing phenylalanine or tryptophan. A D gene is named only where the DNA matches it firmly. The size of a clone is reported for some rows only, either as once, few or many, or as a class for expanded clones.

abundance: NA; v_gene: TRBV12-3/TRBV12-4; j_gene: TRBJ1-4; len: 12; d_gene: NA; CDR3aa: CASSFTGRELFF; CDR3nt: TGTGCCAGCAGTTTTACGGGTCGGGAACTGTTTTTT
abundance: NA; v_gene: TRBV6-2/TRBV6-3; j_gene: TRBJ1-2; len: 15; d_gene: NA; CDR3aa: CASSYSVLGSKGYTF; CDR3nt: TGTGCCAGCAGTTACTCGGTTCTTGGATCCAAGGGCTACACCTTC
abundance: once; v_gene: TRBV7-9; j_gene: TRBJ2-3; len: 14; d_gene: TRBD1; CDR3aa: CASSPGQGTDTQYF; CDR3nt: TGTGCCAGCAGCCCAGGACAGGGGACAGATACGCAGTATTTT
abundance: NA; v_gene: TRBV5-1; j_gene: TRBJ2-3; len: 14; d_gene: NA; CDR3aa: CASSLERVTDTQYF; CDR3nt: TGCGCCAGCAGCTTGGAGAGAGTAACAGATACGCAGTATTTT
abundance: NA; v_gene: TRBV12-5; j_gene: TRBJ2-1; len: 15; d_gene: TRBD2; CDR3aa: CASGPGTSLWNEQFF; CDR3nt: TGTGCTAGTGGCCCCGGGACTAGTCTGTGGAATGAGCAGTTCTTC
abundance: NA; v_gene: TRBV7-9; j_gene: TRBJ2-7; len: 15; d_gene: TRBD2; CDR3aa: CASSLIGGGAFEQYF; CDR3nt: TGTGCCAGCAGCTTAATCGGCGGGGGGGCGTTCGAGCAGTACTTC
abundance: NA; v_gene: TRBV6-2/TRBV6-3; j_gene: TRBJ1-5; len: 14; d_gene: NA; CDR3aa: CASSYSGFNQPQHF; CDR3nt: TGTGCCAGCAGTTACTCGGGCTTTAATCAGCCCCAGCATTTT
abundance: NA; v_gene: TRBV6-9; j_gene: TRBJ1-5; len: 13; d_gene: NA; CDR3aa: CASSYLSGSAQHF; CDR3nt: TGTGCCAGCAGTTATTTGAGCGGTTCAGCCCAGCATTTT
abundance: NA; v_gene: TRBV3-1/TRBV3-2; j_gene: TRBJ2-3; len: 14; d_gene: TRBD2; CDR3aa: CASSSGTTTDTQYF; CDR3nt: TGTGCCAGCAGCTCCGGGACTACCACAGATACGCAGTATTTT
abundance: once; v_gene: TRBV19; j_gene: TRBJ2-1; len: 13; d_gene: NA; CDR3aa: CASSIRVLSEQFF; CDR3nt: TGTGCCAGTAGTATTAGGGTTTTAAGTGAGCAGTTCTTC
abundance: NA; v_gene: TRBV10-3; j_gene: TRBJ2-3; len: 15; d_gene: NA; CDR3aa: CAITPVSGGTDTQYF; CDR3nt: TGTGCCATCACTCCGGTCTCAGGGGGGACAGATACGCAGTATTTT
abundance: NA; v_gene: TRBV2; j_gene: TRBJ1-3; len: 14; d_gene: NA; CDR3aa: CASSFADSGNTIYF; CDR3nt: TGTGCCAGCAGTTTCGCGGACTCTGGAAACACCATATATTTT
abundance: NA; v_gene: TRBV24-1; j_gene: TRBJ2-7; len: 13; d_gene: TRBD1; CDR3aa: CATSLTGAHEQYF; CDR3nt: TGTGCCACCAGCCTGACAGGGGCCCACGAGCAGTACTTC
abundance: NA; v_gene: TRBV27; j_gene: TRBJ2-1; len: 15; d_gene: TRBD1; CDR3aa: CASSKGQGSYNEQFF; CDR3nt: TGTGCCAGCAGTAAGGGACAGGGATCGTACAATGAGCAGTTCTTC
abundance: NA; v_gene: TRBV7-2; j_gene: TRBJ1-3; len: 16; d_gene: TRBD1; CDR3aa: CASSFTGQGIGNTIYF; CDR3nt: TGTGCCAGCAGCTTTACGGGACAGGGGATCGGAAACACCATATATTTT
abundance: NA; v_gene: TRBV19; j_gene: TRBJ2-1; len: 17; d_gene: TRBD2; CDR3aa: CASSPNPGTSGYNEQFF; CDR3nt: TGTGCCAGTAGTCCAAACCCCGGGACTAGTGGCTACAATGAGCAGTTCTTC
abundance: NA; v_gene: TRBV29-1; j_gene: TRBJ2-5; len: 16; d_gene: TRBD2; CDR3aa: CSVGPPAGGPKETQYF; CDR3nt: TGCAGCGTTGGCCCCCCAGCGGGAGGGCCGAAAGAGACCCAGTACTTC
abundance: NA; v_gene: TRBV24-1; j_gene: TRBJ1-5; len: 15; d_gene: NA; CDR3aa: CATSSEGEEGQPQHF; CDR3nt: TGTGCCACCAGTTCCGAAGGGGAAGAGGGTCAGCCCCAGCATTTT
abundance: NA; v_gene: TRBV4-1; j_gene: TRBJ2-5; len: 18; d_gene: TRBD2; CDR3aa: CASSQDPSGGGAGETQYF; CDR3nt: TGCGCCAGCAGCCAAGATCCCTCGGGCGGGGGGGCCGGAGAGACCCAGTACTTC
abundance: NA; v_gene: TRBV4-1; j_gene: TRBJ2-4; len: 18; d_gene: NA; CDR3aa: CASSQVIQGRIAKNIQYF; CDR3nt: TGCGCCAGCAGCCAAGTGATACAGGGCCGGATAGCCAAAAACATTCAGTACTTC
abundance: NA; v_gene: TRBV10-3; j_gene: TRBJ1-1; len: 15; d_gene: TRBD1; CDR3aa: CAISVSGTAGTEAFF; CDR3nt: TGTGCCATCAGTGTTTCAGGGACAGCAGGGACTGAAGCTTTCTTT
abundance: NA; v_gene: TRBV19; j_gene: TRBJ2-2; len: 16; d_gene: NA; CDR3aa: CASSIGVRVNTGELFF; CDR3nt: TGTGCCAGTAGTATAGGGGTCAGGGTGAACACCGGGGAGCTGTTTTTT
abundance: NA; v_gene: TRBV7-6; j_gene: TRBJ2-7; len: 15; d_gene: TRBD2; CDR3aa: CASRDLREGSYEQYF; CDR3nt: TGTGCCAGCAGGGATTTGCGGGAGGGATCCTACGAGCAGTACTTC
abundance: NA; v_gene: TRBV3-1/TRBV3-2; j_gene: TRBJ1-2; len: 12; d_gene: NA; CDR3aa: CASSQSGGGYTF; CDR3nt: TGTGCCAGCAGCCAATCGGGGGGAGGCTACACCTTC
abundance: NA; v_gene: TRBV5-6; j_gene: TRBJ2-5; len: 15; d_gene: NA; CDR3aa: CASSLDRGPQETQYF; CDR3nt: TGTGCCAGCAGCTTGGACCGGGGACCCCAAGAGACCCAGTACTTC
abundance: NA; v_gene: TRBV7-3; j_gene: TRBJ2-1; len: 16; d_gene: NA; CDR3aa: CASSLQSRGVGNEQFF; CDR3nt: TGTGCCAGCAGCTTACAGAGTAGAGGGGTGGGCAATGAGCAGTTCTTC
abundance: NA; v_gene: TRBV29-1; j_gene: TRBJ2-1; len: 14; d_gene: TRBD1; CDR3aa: CSVASGTGGNEQFF; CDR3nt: TGCAGCGTCGCCTCCGGGACAGGGGGGAATGAGCAGTTCTTC